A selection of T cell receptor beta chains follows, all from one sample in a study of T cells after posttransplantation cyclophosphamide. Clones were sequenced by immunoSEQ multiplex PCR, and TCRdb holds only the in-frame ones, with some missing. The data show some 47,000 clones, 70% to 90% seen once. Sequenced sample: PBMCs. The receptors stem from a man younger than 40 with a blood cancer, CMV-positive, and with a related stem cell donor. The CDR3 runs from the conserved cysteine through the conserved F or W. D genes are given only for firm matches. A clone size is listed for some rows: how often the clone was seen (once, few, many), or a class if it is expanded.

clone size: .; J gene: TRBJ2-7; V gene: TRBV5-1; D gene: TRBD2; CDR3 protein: CASSLNPSGRWYEQYF; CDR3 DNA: TGCGCCAGCAGCTTGAATCCCAGCGGGAGGTGGTACGAGCAGTACTTC
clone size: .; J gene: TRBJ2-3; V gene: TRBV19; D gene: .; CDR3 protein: CASSIDLSRRTDTQYF; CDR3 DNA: TGTGCCAGTAGTATAGATCTAAGCCGCCGCACAGATACGCAGTATTTT
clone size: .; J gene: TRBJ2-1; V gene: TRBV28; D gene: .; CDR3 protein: CASSLPIRGLQFF; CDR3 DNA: TGTGCCAGCAGTTTACCCATTAGGGGATTGCAGTTCTTC
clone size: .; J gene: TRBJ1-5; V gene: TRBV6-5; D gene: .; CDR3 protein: CASSYEYSNQPQHF; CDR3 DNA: TGTGCCAGCAGTTACGAGTATTCGAATCAGCCCCAGCATTTT
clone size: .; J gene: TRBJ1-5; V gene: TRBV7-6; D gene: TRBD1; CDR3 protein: CASSFTGANQPQHF; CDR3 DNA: TGTGCCAGCAGCTTTACAGGGGCTAATCAGCCCCAGCATTTT
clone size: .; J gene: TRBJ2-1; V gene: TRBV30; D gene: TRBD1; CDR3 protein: CAWLNRGHAGEQFF; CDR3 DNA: TGTGCCTGGCTGAACAGGGGCCACGCCGGTGAGCAGTTCTTC
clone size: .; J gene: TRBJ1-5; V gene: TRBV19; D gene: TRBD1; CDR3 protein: CASNEGALGFGSNQPQHF; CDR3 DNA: TGTGCCAGTAACGAGGGGGCTCTGGGGTTTGGGAGCAATCAGCCCCAGCATTTT
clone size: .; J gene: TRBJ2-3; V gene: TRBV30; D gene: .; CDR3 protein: CAWSARSTDTQYF; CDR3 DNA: TGTGCCTGGAGTGCGCGGAGCACAGATACGCAGTATTTT
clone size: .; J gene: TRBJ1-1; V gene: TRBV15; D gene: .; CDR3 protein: CATSREGRGRITEAFF; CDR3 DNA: TGTGCCACCAGCAGAGAGGGCAGGGGAAGGATCACTGAAGCTTTCTTT
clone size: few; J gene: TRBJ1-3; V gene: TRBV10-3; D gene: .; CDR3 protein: CAISSTVGPGNTIYF; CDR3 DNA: TGTGCCATCAGCTCGACAGTGGGCCCTGGAAACACCATATATTTT
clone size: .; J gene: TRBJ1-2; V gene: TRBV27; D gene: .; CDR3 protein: CASRGGDGGRGGYTF; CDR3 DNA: TGTGCCAGCAGGGGGGGGGACGGGGGGCGCGGGGGCTACACCTTC
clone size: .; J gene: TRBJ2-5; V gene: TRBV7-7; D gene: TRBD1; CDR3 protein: CASSVTGLQETQYF; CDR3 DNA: TGTGCTAGCAGCGTGACAGGGTTACAAGAGACCCAGTACTTC
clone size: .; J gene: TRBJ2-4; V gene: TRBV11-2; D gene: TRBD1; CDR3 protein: CASSSTGVQYF; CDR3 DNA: TGTGCCAGCAGCTCTACAGGGGTTCAGTACTTC
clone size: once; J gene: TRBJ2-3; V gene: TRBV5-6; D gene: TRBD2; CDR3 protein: CASSLVLAGADTQYF; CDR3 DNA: TGTGCCAGCAGCTTGGTTCTAGCGGGCGCAGATACGCAGTATTTT
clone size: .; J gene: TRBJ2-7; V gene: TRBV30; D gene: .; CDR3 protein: CAWSVWGGDSYEQYF; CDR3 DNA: TGTGCCTGGAGTGTATGGGGCGGGGACTCCTACGAGCAGTACTTC
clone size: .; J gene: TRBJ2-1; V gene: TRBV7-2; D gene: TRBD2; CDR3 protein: CASSLGLAGMNEQFF; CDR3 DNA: TGTGCCAGCAGCTTAGGCCTAGCGGGGATGAATGAGCAGTTCTTC
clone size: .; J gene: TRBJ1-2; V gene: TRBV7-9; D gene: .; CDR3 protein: CASSQDSTLANYGYTF; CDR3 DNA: TGTGCCAGCAGCCAAGACAGTACCTTAGCTAACTATGGCTACACCTTC
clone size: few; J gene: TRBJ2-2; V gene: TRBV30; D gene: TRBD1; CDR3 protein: CAWSKGQGASGELFF; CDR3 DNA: TGTGCCTGGAGTAAGGGGCAGGGGGCCTCCGGGGAGCTGTTTTTT
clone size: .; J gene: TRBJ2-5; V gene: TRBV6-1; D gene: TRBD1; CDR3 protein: CASSEGQGAGEQYF; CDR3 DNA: TGTGCCAGCAGTGAGGGACAGGGGGCAGGGGAGCAGTACTTC
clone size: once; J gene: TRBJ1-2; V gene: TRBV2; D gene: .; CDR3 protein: CASIPYRTDNYGYTF; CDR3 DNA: TGTGCCAGCATTCCCTACCGGACAGATAACTATGGCTACACCTTC
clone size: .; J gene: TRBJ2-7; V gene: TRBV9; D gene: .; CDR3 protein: CASSVVAGGGEQYF; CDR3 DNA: TGTGCCAGCAGCGTAGTCGCGGGTGGTGGCGAGCAGTACTTC
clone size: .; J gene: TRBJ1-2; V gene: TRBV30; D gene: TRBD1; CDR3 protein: CACRDAGTGVRYTF; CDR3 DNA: TGTGCCTGCCGTGACGCCGGGACAGGGGTTCGCTACACCTTC
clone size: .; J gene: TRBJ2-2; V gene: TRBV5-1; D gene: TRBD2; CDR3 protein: CASSRYLERGLVAGELFF; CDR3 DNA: TGCGCCAGCAGCAGATACCTGGAACGGGGACTAGTGGCCGGGGAGCTGTTTTTT
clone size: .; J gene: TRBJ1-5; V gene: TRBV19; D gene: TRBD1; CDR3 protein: CASSITGDSNQPQHF; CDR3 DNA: TGTGCCAGTAGTATAACAGGGGATAGCAATCAGCCCCAGCATTTT